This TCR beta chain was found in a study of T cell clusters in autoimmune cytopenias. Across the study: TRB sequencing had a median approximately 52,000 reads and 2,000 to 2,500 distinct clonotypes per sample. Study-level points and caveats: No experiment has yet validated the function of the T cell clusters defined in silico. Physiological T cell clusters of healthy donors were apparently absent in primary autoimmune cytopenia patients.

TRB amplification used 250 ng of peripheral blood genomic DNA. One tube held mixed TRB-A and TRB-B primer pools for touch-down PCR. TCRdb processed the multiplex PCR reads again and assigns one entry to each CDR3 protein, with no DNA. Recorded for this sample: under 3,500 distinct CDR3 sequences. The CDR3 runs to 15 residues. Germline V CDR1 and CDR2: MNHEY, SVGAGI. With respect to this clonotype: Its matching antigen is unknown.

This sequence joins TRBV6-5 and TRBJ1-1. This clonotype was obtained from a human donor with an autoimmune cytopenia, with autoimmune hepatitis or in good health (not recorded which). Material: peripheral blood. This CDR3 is CASSWGGDGGTEAFF.